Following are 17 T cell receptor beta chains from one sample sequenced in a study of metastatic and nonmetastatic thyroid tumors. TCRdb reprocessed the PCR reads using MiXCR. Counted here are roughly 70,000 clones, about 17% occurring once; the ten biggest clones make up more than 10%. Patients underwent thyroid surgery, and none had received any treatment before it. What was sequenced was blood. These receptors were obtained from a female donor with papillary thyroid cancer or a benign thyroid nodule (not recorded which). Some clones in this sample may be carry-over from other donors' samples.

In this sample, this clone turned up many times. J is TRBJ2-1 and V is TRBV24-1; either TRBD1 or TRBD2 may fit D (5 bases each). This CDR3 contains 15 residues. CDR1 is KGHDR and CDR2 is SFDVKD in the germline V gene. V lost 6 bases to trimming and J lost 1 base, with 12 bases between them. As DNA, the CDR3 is TGTGCCACCAGTCTCGGGGACGTATCCTACAATGAGCAGTTCTTC. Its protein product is CATSLGDVSYNEQFF.

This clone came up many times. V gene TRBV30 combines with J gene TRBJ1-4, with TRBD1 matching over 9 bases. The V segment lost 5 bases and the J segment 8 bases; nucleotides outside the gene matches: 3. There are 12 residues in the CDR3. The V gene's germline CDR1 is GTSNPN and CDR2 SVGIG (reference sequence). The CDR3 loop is CAWGQGFEKLFF. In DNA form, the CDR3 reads TGTGCCTGGGGACAGGGGTTCGAAAAACTGTTTTTT.

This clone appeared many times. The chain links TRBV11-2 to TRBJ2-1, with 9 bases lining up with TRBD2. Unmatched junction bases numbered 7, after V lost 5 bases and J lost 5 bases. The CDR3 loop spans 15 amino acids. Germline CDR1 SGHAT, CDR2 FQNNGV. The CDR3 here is CASSATSGRNNEQFF. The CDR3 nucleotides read TGTGCCAGCAGCGCTACTAGCGGGCGGAACAATGAGCAGTTCTTC. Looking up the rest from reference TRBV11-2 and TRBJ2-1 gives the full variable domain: EAGVAQSPRYKIIEKRQSVAFWCNPISGHATLYWYQQILGQGPKLLIQFQNNGVVDDSQLPKDRFSAERLKGVDSTLKIQPAKLEDSAVYLCASSATSGRNNEQFFGPGTRLTVL.

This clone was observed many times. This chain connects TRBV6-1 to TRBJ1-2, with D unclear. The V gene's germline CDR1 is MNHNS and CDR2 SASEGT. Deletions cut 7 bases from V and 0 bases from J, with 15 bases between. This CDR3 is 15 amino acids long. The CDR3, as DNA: TGTGCCAGCAAAAGACGGACGGAAACTAACTATGGCTACACCTTC. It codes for CASKRRTETNYGYTF.

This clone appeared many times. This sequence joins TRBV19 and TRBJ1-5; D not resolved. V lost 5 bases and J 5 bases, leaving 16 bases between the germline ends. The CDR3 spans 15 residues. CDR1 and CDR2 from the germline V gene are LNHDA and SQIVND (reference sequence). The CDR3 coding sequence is TGTGCCAGTAGTGCCGTAATTGGGAATTATCAGCCCCAGCATTTT. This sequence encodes CASSAVIGNYQPQHF.

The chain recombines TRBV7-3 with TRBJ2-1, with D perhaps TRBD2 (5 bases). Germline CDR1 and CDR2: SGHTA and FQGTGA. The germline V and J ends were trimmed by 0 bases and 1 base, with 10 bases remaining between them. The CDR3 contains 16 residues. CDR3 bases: TGTGCCAGCAGCTTAACTCAAGCGGTGTCCTACAATGAGCAGTTCTTC. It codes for CASSLTQAVSYNEQFF.

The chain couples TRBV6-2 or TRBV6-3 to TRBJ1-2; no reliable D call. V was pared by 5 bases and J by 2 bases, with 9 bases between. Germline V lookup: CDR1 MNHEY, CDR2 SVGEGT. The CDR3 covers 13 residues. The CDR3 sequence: CASSPGGNYGYTF. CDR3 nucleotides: TGTGCCAGCAGTCCGGGTGGGAACTATGGCTACACCTTC.

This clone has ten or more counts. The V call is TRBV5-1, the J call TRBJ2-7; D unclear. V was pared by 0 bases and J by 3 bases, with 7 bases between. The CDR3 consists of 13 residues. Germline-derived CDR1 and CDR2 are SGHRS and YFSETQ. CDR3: CASSLAAVYEQYF. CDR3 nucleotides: TGCGCCAGCAGCTTGGCGGCAGTCTACGAGCAGTACTTC.

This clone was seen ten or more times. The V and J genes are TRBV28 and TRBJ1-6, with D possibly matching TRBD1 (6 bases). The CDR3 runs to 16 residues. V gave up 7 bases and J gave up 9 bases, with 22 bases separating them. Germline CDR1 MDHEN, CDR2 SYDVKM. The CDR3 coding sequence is TGTGCCAGCACCTCGGGAGGCAGGGGAAAAGGTTCACCCCTCCACTTT. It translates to CASTSGGRGKGSPLHF.

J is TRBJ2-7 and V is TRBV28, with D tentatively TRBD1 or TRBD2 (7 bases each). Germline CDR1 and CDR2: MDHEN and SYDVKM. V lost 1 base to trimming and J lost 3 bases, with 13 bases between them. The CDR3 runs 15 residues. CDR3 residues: CASSLFQGGGYEQYF. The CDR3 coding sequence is TGTGCCAGCAGTTTATTTCAGGGGGGGGGCTACGAGCAGTACTTC.

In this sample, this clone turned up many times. CDR3 sequence reads: CAISETDRLGDQYF. The CDR3 bases are TGTGCCATCAGTGAAACGGACAGGCTCGGGGACCAGTACTTC. This chain joins TRBV10-3 and TRBJ2-5; 7 positions match TRBD1. This CDR3 has 14 residues. Trimming at V came to 3 bases and at J to 10 bases, leaving 11 bases not matched to a gene. The germline V gene encodes CDR1 ENHRY and CDR2 SYGVKD.

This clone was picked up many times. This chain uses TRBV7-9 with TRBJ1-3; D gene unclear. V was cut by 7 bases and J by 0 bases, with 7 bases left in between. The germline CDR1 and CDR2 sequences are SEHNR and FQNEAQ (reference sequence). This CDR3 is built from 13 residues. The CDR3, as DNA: TGTGCCAGCATTCGGCACTCTGGAAACACCATATATTTT. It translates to CASIRHSGNTIYF.

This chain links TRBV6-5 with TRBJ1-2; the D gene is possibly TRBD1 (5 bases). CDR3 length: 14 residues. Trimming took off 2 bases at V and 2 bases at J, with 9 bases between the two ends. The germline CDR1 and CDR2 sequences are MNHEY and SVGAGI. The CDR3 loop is CASSYGAQNYGYTF. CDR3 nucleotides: TGTGCCAGCAGTTACGGGGCCCAAAACTATGGCTACACCTTC.

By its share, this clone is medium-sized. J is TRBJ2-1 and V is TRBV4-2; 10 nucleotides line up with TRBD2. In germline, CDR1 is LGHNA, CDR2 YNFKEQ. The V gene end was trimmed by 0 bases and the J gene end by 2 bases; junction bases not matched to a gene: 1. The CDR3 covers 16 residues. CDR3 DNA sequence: TGTGCCAGCAGCCAAGATGGGACTAGCGCCTACAATGAGCAGTTCTTC. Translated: CASSQDGTSAYNEQFF.

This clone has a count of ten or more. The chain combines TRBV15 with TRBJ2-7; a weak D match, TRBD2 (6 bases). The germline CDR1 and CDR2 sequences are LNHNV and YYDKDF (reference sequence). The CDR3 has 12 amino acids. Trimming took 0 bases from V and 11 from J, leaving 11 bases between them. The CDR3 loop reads CATSRDSEREYF. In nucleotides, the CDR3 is TGTGCCACCAGCAGAGACTCCGAGCGGGAGTACTTC. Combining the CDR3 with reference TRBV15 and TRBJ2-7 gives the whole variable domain DAMVIQNPRYQVTQFGKPVTLSCSQTLNHNVMYWYQQKSSQAPKLLFHYYDKDFNNEADTPDNFQSRRPNTSFCFLDIRSPGLGDTAMYLCATSRDSEREYFGPGTRLTVT.

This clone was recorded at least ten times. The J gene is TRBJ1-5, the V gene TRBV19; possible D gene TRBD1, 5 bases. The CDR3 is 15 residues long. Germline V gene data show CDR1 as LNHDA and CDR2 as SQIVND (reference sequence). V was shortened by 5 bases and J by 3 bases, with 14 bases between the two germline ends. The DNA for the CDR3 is TGTGCCAGTAGTCTCTCGGGGGGGTTCAATCAGCCCCAGCATTTT. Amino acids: CASSLSGGFNQPQHF.

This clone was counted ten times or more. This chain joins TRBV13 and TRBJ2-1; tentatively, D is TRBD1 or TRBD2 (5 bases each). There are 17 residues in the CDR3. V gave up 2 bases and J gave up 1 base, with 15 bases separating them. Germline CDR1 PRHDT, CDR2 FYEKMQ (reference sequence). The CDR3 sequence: CASSLIGALGSYNEQFF. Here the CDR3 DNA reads TGTGCCAGCAGCTTAATCGGGGCCCTGGGTTCCTACAATGAGCAGTTCTTC.